This T cell receptor beta chain was captured by sequencing in a study of Graves' ophthalmopathy and Graves' hyperthyroidism. At the level of the study: Pretreatment peripheral blood was obtained at initial diagnosis.

Study outcomes and limitations: The study's model predicted ophthalmopathy progression at 70.59% sensitivity and about 72% specificity.

Ophthalmopathy not arising within 18 months of follow-up defined hyperthyroidism as stable. The diagnosis was founded upon clinical symptoms, serum thyroxine, TRAb, thyroid ultrasound and orbital computed tomography. The CDR3 totals 15 residues. V shed 0 bases and J 1 base; nucleotides not matched to a gene: 3. Germline-derived CDR1 and CDR2 are LNHNV and YYDKDF (reference sequence). Details on this clonotype: Its matching antigen is unknown.

Transcripts of RNA were the source for amplifying TCR beta CDR3 regions. Second-round multiplex PCR followed a first-round RT-PCR using HTBI primers. TCRdb reanalysed the multiplex PCR reads using MiXCR and keeps one entry per CDR3 protein. Of hundreds of thousands of distinct CDR3 sequences listed, about 20% are singletons. The TCR was taken from a woman aged 18-35 years with stable Graves' hyperthyroidism. Some clones in this sample may be carry-over from other donors' samples. The sequenced sample consisted of peripheral blood. V usage is TRBV15 and J usage is TRBJ2-7; 7 nucleotides line up with TRBD2. The CDR3 DNA reads as TGTGCCACCAGCAGAGAGGGGGAGGGATCCTACGAGCAGTACTTC. It codes for CATSREGEGSYEQYF.